Listed below are T cell receptor beta chains from one sample, sequenced in a study of blood T cell repertoires in COVID-19. Clones were sequenced by immunoSEQ multiplex PCR, and TCRdb holds only the in-frame ones, with some missing. The repertoire includes under 200,000 clones, approximately 91% of them detected once, and 0.7% to 0.9% sits in the top ten. The sequencing input was PBMCs or T cells enriched from blood (not recorded which). The receptors originated from a woman between 18 and 30 years old who had recovered from COVID-19. Each CDR3 is given with its conserved first and last residue. The D gene is left open where the match is weak. The size field is filled for only some rows; it gives once, few, many or a size class.

once	TRBV5-1	TRBD1	TRBJ1-1	CASLPTGGINTEAFF	TGCGCCAGCCTACCTACAGGGGGGATAAACACTGAAGCTTTCTTT
.	TRBV5-1	TRBD2	TRBJ2-2	CASSLVPSGMNTGELFF	TGCGCCAGCAGCTTGGTGCCTAGCGGGATGAACACCGGGGAGCTGTTTTTT
.	TRBV6-4	.	TRBJ2-7	CASSDFRTAPYEQYF	TGTGCCAGCAGTGACTTCAGGACTGCTCCATACGAGCAGTACTTC
.	TRBV2	TRBD2	TRBJ2-7	CASSQALAGLIYEQYF	TGTGCCAGCAGTCAGGCCTTAGCGGGACTTATCTACGAGCAGTACTTC
.	TRBV6-5	TRBD1	TRBJ1-3	CARRKTGPPGNTIYF	TGTGCCAGAAGAAAGACAGGGCCCCCTGGAAACACCATATATTTT
.	TRBV27	.	TRBJ1-2	CASSLSSRGVYGYTF	TGTGCCAGCAGTTTATCGAGCAGGGGAGTCTATGGCTACACCTTC
.	TRBV5-4	.	TRBJ2-1	CASSLRSVLSYNEQFF	TGTGCCAGCAGCTTGCGTTCAGTCCTCTCCTACAATGAGCAGTTCTTC
.	TRBV7-4	.	TRBJ1-3	CASSYGQPGNTIYF	TGTGCCAGCAGCTATGGACAGCCTGGAAACACCATATATTTT
.	TRBV5-1	TRBD1	TRBJ2-7	CASSLDRGRSYEQYF	TGCGCCAGCAGCTTGGACAGGGGTAGGTCCTACGAGCAGTACTTC
.	TRBV15	.	TRBJ2-7	CATSRTRGEQYF	TGTGCCACCAGCCGAACCCGAGGCGAGCAGTACTTC
.	TRBV10-1	.	TRBJ2-7	CASSDGSRGSYEQYF	TGCGCCAGCAGTGATGGAAGTAGGGGGTCCTACGAGCAGTACTTC
.	TRBV27	.	TRBJ1-5	CASSNSQIGNQPQHF	TGTGCCAGCAGCAACTCACAGATAGGCAATCAGCCCCAGCATTTT
.	TRBV27	TRBD2	TRBJ2-7	CASTERGGPTYEQYF	TGTGCCAGCACGGAACGGGGGGGCCCAACCTACGAGCAGTACTTC
.	TRBV27	TRBD1	TRBJ1-1	CASSLWQGAAEAFF	TGTGCCAGCAGTTTATGGCAGGGGGCTGCTGAAGCTTTCTTT
.	TRBV9	.	TRBJ2-1	CASSPSGFYNEQFF	TGTGCCAGCAGTCCCTCAGGGTTTTACAATGAGCAGTTCTTC
.	TRBV10-3	TRBD2	TRBJ2-3	CASHPGGGVDTQYF	TGTGCCAGCCATCCGGGAGGAGGGGTCGATACGCAGTATTTT
.	TRBV5-6	.	TRBJ2-7	CASSSGQNYEQYF	TGTGCCAGCAGCTCCGGACAGAACTACGAGCAGTACTTC
.	TRBV5-1	TRBD2	TRBJ2-5	CASSSGLAGVGVETQYF	TGCGCCAGCAGCTCGGGACTAGCGGGAGTGGGGGTAGAGACCCAGTACTTC
.	TRBV6-1	TRBD2	TRBJ2-7	CASSETSDPPYEQYF	TGTGCCAGCAGTGAAACTAGCGACCCCCCATACGAGCAGTACTTC
.	TRBV19	TRBD1	TRBJ1-1	CASRTGVNTEAFF	TGTGCCAGTAGGACAGGGGTGAACACTGAAGCTTTCTTT
.	TRBV5-1	TRBD2	TRBJ2-7	CASSLTSGYEQYF	TGCGCCAGCAGCTTGACTAGCGGGTACGAGCAGTACTTC
.	TRBV28	TRBD1	TRBJ1-1	CASSSTGVGTEAFF	TGTGCCAGCAGTTCGACAGGGGTAGGTACTGAAGCTTTCTTT
.	TRBV9	TRBD1	TRBJ2-1	CASSADRGPYNEQFF	TGTGCCAGCAGCGCAGACAGGGGGCCCTACAATGAGCAGTTCTTC
.	TRBV4-2	TRBD2	TRBJ2-7	CASSPGPPAGGSEQYF	TGTGCCAGCAGCCCCGGCCCCCCAGCGGGAGGTAGCGAGCAGTACTTC
once	TRBV28	.	TRBJ1-4	CASSLMTAGKEKLFF	TGTGCCAGCAGTCTTATGACAGCGGGAAAAGAAAAACTGTTTTTT
.	TRBV4-2	.	TRBJ2-1	CASSQSGYEQFF	TGTGCCAGCAGCCAATCAGGGTACGAGCAGTTCTTC
.	TRBV28	.	TRBJ1-2	CASSLSRNYGYTF	TGTGCCAGCAGTTTATCCAGGAACTATGGCTACACCTTC
.	TRBV5-5	.	TRBJ2-5	CASSQGQRTETQYF	TGTGCCAGCAGCCAAGGACAGAGGACAGAGACCCAGTACTTC
.	TRBV28	TRBD1	TRBJ2-6	CASSLDRGRQGANVLTF	TGTGCCAGCAGTTTAGACAGGGGGCGTCAAGGGGCCAACGTCCTGACTTTC
.	TRBV28	TRBD2	TRBJ2-7	CASEDLSSSGRPREQYF	TGTGCCAGCGAGGACCTCTCATCTAGCGGGAGACCCAGGGAGCAGTACTTC
.	TRBV7-2	.	TRBJ2-5	CASSESVETQYF	TGTGCCAGCAGCGAGAGTGTGGAGACCCAGTACTTC
.	TRBV5-5	.	TRBJ2-7	CASSLRAASLANYEQYF	TGTGCCAGCAGCTTAAGAGCGGCCTCCCTCGCGAACTACGAGCAGTACTTC
.	TRBV4-1	TRBD1	TRBJ1-1	CASSQDLGQGRRKDTEAFF	TGCGCCAGCAGCCAAGATCTGGGACAGGGTCGACGCAAGGACACTGAAGCTTTCTTT
.	TRBV5-1	.	TRBJ2-3	CASSLIAGTDTQYF	TGCGCCAGCAGCTTGATAGCAGGCACAGATACGCAGTATTTT
once	TRBV9	TRBD2	TRBJ2-1	CASSGAGGYNEQFF	TGTGCCAGCAGCGGAGCGGGAGGGTACAATGAGCAGTTCTTC
.	TRBV7-9	.	TRBJ1-5	CASSLSGWQPQHF	TGTGCCAGCAGCTTATCAGGGTGGCAGCCCCAGCATTTT
.	TRBV9	.	TRBJ1-1	CASSVETGPGTEAFF	TGTGCCAGCAGCGTAGAGACAGGCCCTGGGACTGAAGCTTTCTTT
.	TRBV11-2	.	TRBJ2-4	CASSSSRDSLGVIQYF	TGTGCCAGCAGCTCTTCCCGGGACTCTCTCGGCGTCATTCAGTACTTC
.	TRBV5-4	.	TRBJ2-1	CASSPPGASSHNEQFF	TGTGCCAGCAGCCCCCCTGGAGCCTCGTCACACAATGAGCAGTTCTTC
.	TRBV30	.	TRBJ1-1	CAWSVRGGQNTEAFF	TGTGCCTGGAGTGTGAGGGGAGGACAGAACACTGAAGCTTTCTTT
.	TRBV11-2	TRBD1	TRBJ2-1	CASTLLRGPSYNEQFF	TGTGCCAGCACCCTCCTTAGGGGGCCCTCCTACAATGAGCAGTTCTTC
.	TRBV30	TRBD2	TRBJ2-7	CAWTRPGLAYDEQYF	TGTGCCTGGACTAGACCGGGACTAGCGTACGACGAGCAGTACTTC
.	TRBV3-1/TRBV3-2	TRBD1	TRBJ2-7	CASGDRVYEQYF	TGTGCCAGTGGGGACAGGGTTTACGAGCAGTACTTC
.	TRBV11-2	.	TRBJ2-2	CASSLGAAPNTGELFF	TGTGCCAGCAGCTTGGGTGCGGCGCCGAACACCGGGGAGCTGTTTTTT
few	TRBV11-2	TRBD1	TRBJ1-2	CASSPGGGYTF	TGTGCCAGCAGCCCAGGGGGCGGCTACACCTTC
few	TRBV4-1	TRBD2	TRBJ2-7	CASSQPSGTSRHEQYF	TGCGCCAGCAGCCAACCATCGGGGACTAGCCGCCACGAGCAGTACTTC
.	TRBV27	TRBD1	TRBJ2-6	CASSSPTGSSGANVLTF	TGTGCCAGCAGTTCCCCGACAGGGAGTTCAGGGGCCAACGTCCTGACTTTC
.	TRBV5-4	TRBD2	TRBJ2-7	CASSFGGRLGSYEQYF	TGTGCCAGCAGCTTTGGCGGGAGGTTGGGCTCCTACGAGCAGTACTTC
.	TRBV4-1	TRBD2	TRBJ2-1	CASSQLGSGLARNEQFF	TGCGCCAGCAGCCAACTCGGGTCAGGACTAGCGCGGAATGAGCAGTTCTTC
.	TRBV5-8	TRBD1	TRBJ1-5	CASSGGQASNQPQHF	TGTGCCAGCAGCGGGGGACAGGCGAGCAATCAGCCCCAGCATTTT
few	TRBV7-9	TRBD1	TRBJ1-2	CASSRDRGESYTF	TGTGCCAGCAGCCGGGACAGGGGTGAAAGCTACACCTTC
few	TRBV27	.	TRBJ1-2	CASSLSPLDRSVEGYTF	TGTGCCAGCAGTTTATCTCCCCTTGACAGGTCGGTAGAAGGCTACACCTTC
.	TRBV27	TRBD1	TRBJ1-2	CASSFSRQGGRYYGYTF	TGTGCCAGCAGTTTTTCCAGACAGGGGGGCCGGTACTATGGCTACACCTTC
.	TRBV6-5	.	TRBJ1-3	CASRDISSSGNTIYF	TGTGCCAGCAGGGACATCTCGAGCTCTGGAAACACCATATATTTT
.	TRBV5-4	TRBD1	TRBJ2-5	CASSNYDRGETQYF	TGTGCCAGCAGCAACTACGACAGGGGAGAGACCCAGTACTTC
.	TRBV28	.	TRBJ2-3	CATAGQSTDTQYF	TGTGCCACCGCGGGACAGAGCACAGATACGCAGTATTTT
.	TRBV10-3	TRBD2	TRBJ2-7	CAISTSGNYEQYF	TGTGCCATCAGTACTAGCGGGAACTACGAGCAGTACTTC